The TCR beta chain described here comes from a study of control samples from healthy donors and cancer patients. The germline V gene has CDR1 SGHTA and CDR2 FQGNSA. The CDR3 has 19 amino acids. With 4 bases clipped from V and 6 bases from J, the junction kept 22 bases outside the gene matches. Method: immunoSEQ multiplex PCR; TCRdb's copy keeps in-frame clones and lacks some. The sample records around 110,000 clones, 88% being singletons. This TCR came from a woman in her 70s in good health. The specimen was blood. The chain joins TRBV7-2 to TRBJ2-7; TRBD1 agrees at 9 bases. This CDR3 is CASSSRDRDRVPQPLEQYF. The CDR3 DNA is TGTGCCAGCAGCTCCAGAGACCGGGACAGGGTCCCCCAGCCCCTCGAGCAGTACTTC.